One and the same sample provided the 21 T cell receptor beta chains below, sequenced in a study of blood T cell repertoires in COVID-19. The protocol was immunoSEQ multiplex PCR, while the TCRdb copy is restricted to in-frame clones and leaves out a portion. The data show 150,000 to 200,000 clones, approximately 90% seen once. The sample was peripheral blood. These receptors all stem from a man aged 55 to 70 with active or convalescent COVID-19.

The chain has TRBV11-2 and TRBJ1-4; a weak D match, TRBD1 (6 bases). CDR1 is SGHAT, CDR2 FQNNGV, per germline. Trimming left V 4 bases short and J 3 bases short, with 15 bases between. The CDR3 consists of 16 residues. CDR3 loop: CASSSLRGGSNEKLFF. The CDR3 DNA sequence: TGTGCCAGCAGCTCGCTGCGGGGGGGCTCTAATGAAAAACTGTTTTTT. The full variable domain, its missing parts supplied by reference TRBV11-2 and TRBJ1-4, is EAGVAQSPRYKIIEKRQSVAFWCNPISGHATLYWYQQILGQGPKLLIQFQNNGVVDDSQLPKDRFSAERLKGVDSTLKIQPAKLEDSAVYLCASSSLRGGSNEKLFFGSGTQLSVL.

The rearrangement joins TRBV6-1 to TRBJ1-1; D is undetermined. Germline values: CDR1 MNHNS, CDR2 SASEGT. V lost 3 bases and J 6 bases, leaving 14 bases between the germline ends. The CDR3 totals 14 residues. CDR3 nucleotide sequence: TGTGCCAGCAGTGACAACCCCGGGTGGGCTGAAGCTTTCTTT. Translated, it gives CASSDNPGWAEAFF.

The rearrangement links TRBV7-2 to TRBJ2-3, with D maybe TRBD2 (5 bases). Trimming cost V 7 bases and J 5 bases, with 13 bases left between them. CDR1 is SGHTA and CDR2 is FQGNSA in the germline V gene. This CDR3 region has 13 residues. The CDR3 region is CASTSTRGDTQYF. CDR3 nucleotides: TGTGCCAGCACATCTACTCGGGGAGATACGCAGTATTTT.

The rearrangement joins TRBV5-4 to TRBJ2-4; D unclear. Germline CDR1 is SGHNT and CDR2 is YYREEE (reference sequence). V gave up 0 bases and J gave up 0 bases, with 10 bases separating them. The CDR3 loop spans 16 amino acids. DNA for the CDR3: TGTGCCAGCAGCTTGGGAGGCGCCCTAGCCAAAAACATTCAGTACTTC. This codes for CASSLGGALAKNIQYF. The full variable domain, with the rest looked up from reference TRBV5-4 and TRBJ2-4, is ETGVTQSPTHLIKTRGQQVTLRCSSQSGHNTVSWYQQALGQGPQFIFQYYREEENGRGNFPPRFSGLQFPNYSSELNVNALELDDSALYLCASSLGGALAKNIQYFGAGTRLSVL.

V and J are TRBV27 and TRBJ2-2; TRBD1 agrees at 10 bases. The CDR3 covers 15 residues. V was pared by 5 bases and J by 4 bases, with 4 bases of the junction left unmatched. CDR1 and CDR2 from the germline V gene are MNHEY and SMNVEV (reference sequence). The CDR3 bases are TGTGCCAGCAGTAGGACAGGGGGATTCACCGGGGAGCTGTTTTTT. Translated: CASSRTGGFTGELFF.

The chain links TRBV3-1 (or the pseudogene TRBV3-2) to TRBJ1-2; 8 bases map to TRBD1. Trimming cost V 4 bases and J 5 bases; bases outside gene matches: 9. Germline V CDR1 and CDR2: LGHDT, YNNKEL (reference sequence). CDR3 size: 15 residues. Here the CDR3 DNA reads TGTGCCAGCAGCCTCCGTGCAGGGGGCCGGTATGGCTACACCTTC. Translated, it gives CASSLRAGGRYGYTF.

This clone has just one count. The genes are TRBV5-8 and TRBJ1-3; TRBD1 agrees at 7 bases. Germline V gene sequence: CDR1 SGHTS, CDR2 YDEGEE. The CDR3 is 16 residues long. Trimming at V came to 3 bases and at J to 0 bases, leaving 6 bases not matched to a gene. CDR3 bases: TGTGCCAGCAGCTCCGACAGGGTCTCCTCTGGAAACACCATATATTTT. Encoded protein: CASSSDRVSSGNTIYF.

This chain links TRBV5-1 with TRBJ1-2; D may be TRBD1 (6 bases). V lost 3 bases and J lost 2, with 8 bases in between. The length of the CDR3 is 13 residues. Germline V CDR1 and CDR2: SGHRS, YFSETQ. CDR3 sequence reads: CASSWGQNYGYTF. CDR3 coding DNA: TGCGCCAGCAGCTGGGGACAAAACTATGGCTACACCTTC. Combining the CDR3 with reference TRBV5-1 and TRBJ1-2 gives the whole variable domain KAGVTQTPRYLIKTRGQQVTLSCSPISGHRSVSWYQQTPGQGLQFLFEYFSETQRNKGNFPGRFSGRQFSNSRSEMNVSTLELGDSALYLCASSWGQNYGYTFGSGTRLTVV.

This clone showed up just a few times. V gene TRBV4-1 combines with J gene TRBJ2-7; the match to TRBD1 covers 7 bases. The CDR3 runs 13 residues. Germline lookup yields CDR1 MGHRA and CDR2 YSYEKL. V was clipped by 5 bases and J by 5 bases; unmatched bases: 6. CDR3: CASSSRQGNEQYF. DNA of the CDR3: TGCGCCAGCAGCTCCCGACAGGGTAACGAGCAGTACTTC.

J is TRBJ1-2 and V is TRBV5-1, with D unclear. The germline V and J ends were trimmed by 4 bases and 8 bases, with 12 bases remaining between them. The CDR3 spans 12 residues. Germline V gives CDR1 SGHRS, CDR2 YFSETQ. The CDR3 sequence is CASSPGEAGYTF. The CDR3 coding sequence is TGCGCCAGCAGCCCCGGAGAGGCAGGCTACACCTTC.

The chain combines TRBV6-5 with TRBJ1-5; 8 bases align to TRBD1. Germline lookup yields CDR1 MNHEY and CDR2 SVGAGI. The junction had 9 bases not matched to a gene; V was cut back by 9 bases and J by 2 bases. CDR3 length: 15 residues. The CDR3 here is CASGPVGQGNQPQHF. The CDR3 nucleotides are TGTGCCAGTGGACCAGTGGGACAGGGCAATCAGCCCCAGCATTTT.

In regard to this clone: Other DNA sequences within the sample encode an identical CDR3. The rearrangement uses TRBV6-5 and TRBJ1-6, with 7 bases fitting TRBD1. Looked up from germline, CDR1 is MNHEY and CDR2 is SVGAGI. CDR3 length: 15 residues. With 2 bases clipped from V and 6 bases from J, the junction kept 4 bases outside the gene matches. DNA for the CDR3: TGTGCCAGCAGTTACCTCCGACAGGGTAATTCACCCCTCCACTTT. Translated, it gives CASSYLRQGNSPLHF.

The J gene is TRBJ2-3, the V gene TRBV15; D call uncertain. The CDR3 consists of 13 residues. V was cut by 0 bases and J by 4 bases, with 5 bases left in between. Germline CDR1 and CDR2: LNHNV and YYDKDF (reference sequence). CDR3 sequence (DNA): TGTGCCACCAGCAGAGATCTGTCAGATACGCAGTATTTT. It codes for CATSRDLSDTQYF.

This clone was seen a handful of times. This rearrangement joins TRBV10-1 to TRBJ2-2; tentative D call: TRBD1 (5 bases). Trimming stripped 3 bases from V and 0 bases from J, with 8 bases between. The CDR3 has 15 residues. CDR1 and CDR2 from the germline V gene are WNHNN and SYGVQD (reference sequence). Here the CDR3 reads CASSDQGTNTGELFF. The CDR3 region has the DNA TGCGCCAGCAGTGATCAGGGAACGAACACCGGGGAGCTGTTTTTT.

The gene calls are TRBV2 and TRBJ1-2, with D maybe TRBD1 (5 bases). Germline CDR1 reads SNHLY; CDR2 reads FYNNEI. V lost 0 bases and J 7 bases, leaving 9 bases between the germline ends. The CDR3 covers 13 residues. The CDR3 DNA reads TGTGCCAGCAGTGAAGCTTGGGGGGGTGGCTACACCTTC. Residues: CASSEAWGGGYTF.

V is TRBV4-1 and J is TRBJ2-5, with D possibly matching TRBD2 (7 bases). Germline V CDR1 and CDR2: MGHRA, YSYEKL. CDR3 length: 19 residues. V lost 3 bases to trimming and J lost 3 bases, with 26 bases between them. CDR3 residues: CASSHPIFPTGLAEETQYF. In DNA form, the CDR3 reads TGCGCCAGCAGCCACCCAATTTTTCCGACAGGTCTAGCGGAAGAGACCCAGTACTTC.

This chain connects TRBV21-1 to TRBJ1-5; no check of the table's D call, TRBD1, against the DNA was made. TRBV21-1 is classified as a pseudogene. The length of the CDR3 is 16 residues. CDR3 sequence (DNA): TGTGCCAGCAGCAAAGGGTCCAGGGGGCGCGGTCAGCCCCAGCATTTT. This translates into CASSKGSRGRGQPQHF.

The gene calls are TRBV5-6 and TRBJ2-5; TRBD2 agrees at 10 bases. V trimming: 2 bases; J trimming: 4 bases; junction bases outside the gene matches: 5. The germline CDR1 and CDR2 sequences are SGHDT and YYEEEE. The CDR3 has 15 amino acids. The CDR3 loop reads CASSLGLAARETQYF. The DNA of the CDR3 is TGTGCCAGCAGCTTAGGACTAGCGGCGAGAGAGACCCAGTACTTC. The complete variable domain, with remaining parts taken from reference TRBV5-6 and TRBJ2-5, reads DAGVTQSPTHLIKTRGQQVTLRCSPKSGHDTVSWYQQALGQGPQFIFQYYEEEERQRGNFPDRFSGHQFPNYSSELNVNALLLGDSALYLCASSLGLAARETQYFGPGTRLLVL.

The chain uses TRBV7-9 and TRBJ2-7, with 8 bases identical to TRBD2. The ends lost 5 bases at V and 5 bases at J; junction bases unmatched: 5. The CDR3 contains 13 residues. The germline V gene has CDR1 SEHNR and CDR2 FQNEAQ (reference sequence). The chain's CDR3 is CASSPLAGNEQYF. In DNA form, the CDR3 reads TGTGCCAGCAGCCCATTAGCGGGGAACGAGCAGTACTTC.

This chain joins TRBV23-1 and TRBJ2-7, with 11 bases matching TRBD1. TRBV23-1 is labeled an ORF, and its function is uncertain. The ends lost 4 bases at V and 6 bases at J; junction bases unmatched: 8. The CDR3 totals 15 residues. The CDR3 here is CASSPGTGGTSEQYF. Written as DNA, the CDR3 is TGCGCCAGCAGTCCCGGGACAGGGGGAACGTCCGAGCAGTACTTC.

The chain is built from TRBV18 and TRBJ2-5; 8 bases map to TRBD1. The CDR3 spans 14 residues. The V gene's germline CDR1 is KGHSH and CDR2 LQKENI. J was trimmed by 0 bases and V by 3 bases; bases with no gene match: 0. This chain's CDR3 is CASSPTGDQETQYF. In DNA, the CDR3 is TGTGCCAGCTCACCGACAGGGGACCAAGAGACCCAGTACTTC.